There are a few counts of the clone carrying this T cell receptor beta chain. This sample stems from a study of OX40 agonist ivuxolimab in advanced cancers. Germline assignment: CDR1 SNHLY and CDR2 FYNNEI. The CDR3 length is 15 residues. Trimming stripped 1 base from V and 10 bases from J, with 14 bases between. Method: immunoSEQ multiplex PCR; TCRdb's copy keeps in-frame clones and lacks some. Altogether about 7,700 clones are present, roughly 85% being singletons, with the ten largest covering about 2.1%. Source: CD4+ or CD8+ T cells sorted from blood, taken in a trial of the OX40 agonist ivuxolimab. This chain joins TRBV2 and TRBJ1-6; a possible D gene is TRBD1 (5 bases). The source of this sequence is an adult with an advanced solid tumor such as melanoma, head and neck, liver or kidney cancer. Written as DNA, the CDR3 is TGTGCCAGCAGTGAAGGATGGGGAAGGGGATCACCCCTCCACTTT. Translating gives CASSEGWGRGSPLHF.